The rows below give T cell receptor beta chains drawn from one sample of a study of shared clonotypes between healthy human individuals. Some clones are missing from TCRdb's copy, which holds only in-frame ones; the method was immunoSEQ multiplex PCR. In the table there are hundreds of thousands of clones, roughly 80% of which are singletons. The sample consisted of PBMCs. These receptors originate from a woman aged 40 to 50 in good health. Some clones in this sample may be carry-over from other donors' samples. CDR3s include the opening cysteine and the closing phenylalanine or tryptophan. Fields, in order: V gene, clone size, D gene, J gene, CDR3 DNA, CDR3 protein. D genes are given only for firm matches. Rows give clone size only sometimes, using once, few, many, or a class for an expanded clone.

V gene: TRBV29-1
clone size: -
D gene: -
J gene: TRBJ2-6
CDR3 DNA: TGCAGCGTTGAAGGGCAGGGTGGCACGTCCCTCTCTGGGGCCAACGTCCTGACTTTC
CDR3 protein: CSVEGQGGTSLSGANVLTF

V gene: TRBV25-1
clone size: -
D gene: -
J gene: TRBJ2-1
CDR3 DNA: TGTGCCAGCAGCCCAGCTAACTCCTACAATGAGCAGTTCTTC
CDR3 protein: CASSPANSYNEQFF

V gene: TRBV4-2
clone size: -
D gene: -
J gene: TRBJ1-2
CDR3 DNA: TGTGCCAGCAGCCCTCAAGTCCTGTCGGGGGGCCAGGGCTACACCTTC
CDR3 protein: CASSPQVLSGGQGYTF

V gene: TRBV5-4
clone size: -
D gene: -
J gene: TRBJ1-2
CDR3 DNA: TGTGCCAGCAGCTTGTACGCGGGTCCCACTGGCTACACCTTC
CDR3 protein: CASSLYAGPTGYTF

V gene: TRBV5-4
clone size: -
D gene: TRBD2
J gene: TRBJ2-3
CDR3 DNA: TGTGCCAGCAGCTTGGATAGCGGGAGAACAGATACGCAGTATTTT
CDR3 protein: CASSLDSGRTDTQYF

V gene: TRBV7-3
clone size: -
D gene: -
J gene: TRBJ2-1
CDR3 DNA: TGTGCCAGCCGTTCTCTAGGGAGCTCCTACAATGAGCAGTTCTTC
CDR3 protein: CASRSLGSSYNEQFF

V gene: TRBV5-6
clone size: -
D gene: TRBD1
J gene: TRBJ2-5
CDR3 DNA: TGTGCCAGCGGATTGACAGGGAGAGAGACCCAGTACTTC
CDR3 protein: CASGLTGRETQYF

V gene: TRBV6-5
clone size: -
D gene: -
J gene: TRBJ1-2
CDR3 DNA: TGTGCCAGCAGTTACTCGGGGAGTGGAGGAGGCTACACCTTC
CDR3 protein: CASSYSGSGGGYTF

V gene: TRBV7-9
clone size: -
D gene: -
J gene: TRBJ1-3
CDR3 DNA: TGTGCCAGAGGGGGGCCCGTTAGCTCTGGAAACACCATATATTTT
CDR3 protein: CARGGPVSSGNTIYF

V gene: TRBV28
clone size: -
D gene: -
J gene: TRBJ2-2
CDR3 DNA: TGTGCCAGCAGTTTATTCGAGTCCCGCGGGGAGCTGTTTTTT
CDR3 protein: CASSLFESRGELFF

V gene: TRBV30
clone size: -
D gene: TRBD2
J gene: TRBJ2-7
CDR3 DNA: TGTGCCTGGAGACAGACTAGCGGGATTTCCCACGAGCAGTACTTC
CDR3 protein: CAWRQTSGISHEQYF

V gene: TRBV10-1
clone size: -
D gene: -
J gene: TRBJ2-7
CDR3 DNA: TGCGCCAGCAGTAACAGGGAGACCTACGAGCAGTACTTC
CDR3 protein: CASSNRETYEQYF

V gene: TRBV5-4
clone size: -
D gene: -
J gene: TRBJ2-7
CDR3 DNA: TGTGCCAGCAGCCCCAACAGGGATCCGTCCTACGAGCAGTACTTC
CDR3 protein: CASSPNRDPSYEQYF

V gene: TRBV7-8
clone size: -
D gene: TRBD1
J gene: TRBJ2-3
CDR3 DNA: TGTGCCAGCAGCCTAGACAGGGTGGGGACAGATACGCAGTATTTT
CDR3 protein: CASSLDRVGTDTQYF

V gene: TRBV6-5
clone size: -
D gene: TRBD1
J gene: TRBJ2-7
CDR3 DNA: TGTGCCAGTACCGACAGGGGATCCTACGAGCAGTACTTC
CDR3 protein: CASTDRGSYEQYF

V gene: TRBV7-2
clone size: -
D gene: TRBD1
J gene: TRBJ2-5
CDR3 DNA: TGTGCCAGCAGCTTAGCGGGGACAGCCGTACAAGAGACCCAGTACTTC
CDR3 protein: CASSLAGTAVQETQYF

V gene: TRBV18
clone size: -
D gene: -
J gene: TRBJ2-1
CDR3 DNA: TGTGCCAGCTCACCACGCGCACAGAGCTCCTACAATGAGCAGTTCTTC
CDR3 protein: CASSPRAQSSYNEQFF

V gene: TRBV6-4
clone size: -
D gene: -
J gene: TRBJ1-5
CDR3 DNA: TGTGCCACCTGGGACATCCAGCCCCAGCATTTT
CDR3 protein: CATWDIQPQHF

V gene: TRBV19
clone size: few
D gene: TRBD2
J gene: TRBJ2-7
CDR3 DNA: TGTGCCAGTAGGGCTAGCGGGGTCTCCTACGAGCAGTACTTC
CDR3 protein: CASRASGVSYEQYF

V gene: TRBV6-1
clone size: once
D gene: TRBD2
J gene: TRBJ2-7
CDR3 DNA: TGTGCCAGCAGCTGGGGACTAGCGCTATCCTACGAGCAGTACTTC
CDR3 protein: CASSWGLALSYEQYF

V gene: TRBV28
clone size: -
D gene: -
J gene: TRBJ2-3
CDR3 DNA: TGTGCCAGTGCATCGGGTAGCAACACCCCAACAGATACGCAGTATTTT
CDR3 protein: CASASGSNTPTDTQYF

V gene: TRBV7-2
clone size: -
D gene: TRBD1
J gene: TRBJ2-3
CDR3 DNA: TGTGCCAGCAGCCTCGGGACAGGGCCAGATACGCAGTATTTT
CDR3 protein: CASSLGTGPDTQYF

V gene: TRBV7-7
clone size: -
D gene: TRBD2
J gene: TRBJ2-7
CDR3 DNA: TGTGCCAGCAGCCTCGGACTAGGGGAGGGCGAGCAGTACTTC
CDR3 protein: CASSLGLGEGEQYF

V gene: TRBV4-3
clone size: -
D gene: TRBD2
J gene: TRBJ2-3
CDR3 DNA: TGCGCCAGCAGCCAAGGTCTAGCGGGGACGGCAGATACGCAGTATTTT
CDR3 protein: CASSQGLAGTADTQYF

V gene: TRBV27
clone size: -
D gene: -
J gene: TRBJ2-5
CDR3 DNA: TGTGCCAGCAGTTTCCGCAGGGGCGGGTTAGCAACCCAGTACTTC
CDR3 protein: CASSFRRGGLATQYF

V gene: TRBV4-3
clone size: -
D gene: -
J gene: TRBJ2-1
CDR3 DNA: TGCGCCAGCAGCCAAGATCTAGAGTACAATGAGCAGTTCTTC
CDR3 protein: CASSQDLEYNEQFF

V gene: TRBV28
clone size: -
D gene: TRBD1
J gene: TRBJ1-1
CDR3 DNA: TGTGCCAGCAGCCTCAGGGGGCCGGGGGCTTTCTTT
CDR3 protein: CASSLRGPGAFF

V gene: TRBV9
clone size: -
D gene: TRBD1
J gene: TRBJ2-5
CDR3 DNA: TGTGCCAGCAGCCCCCGGACAGGGGTCGTAGAGACCCAGTACTTC
CDR3 protein: CASSPRTGVVETQYF

V gene: TRBV7-3
clone size: -
D gene: -
J gene: TRBJ1-1
CDR3 DNA: TGTGCCAGCAGCCCGGTTGGGTACACTGAAGCTTTCTTT
CDR3 protein: CASSPVGYTEAFF

V gene: TRBV7-6
clone size: -
D gene: -
J gene: TRBJ2-2
CDR3 DNA: TGTGCCAGCAGCCAGGGAGGTTATTATGTACCCGGGGAGCTGTTTTTT
CDR3 protein: CASSQGGYYVPGELFF

V gene: TRBV5-1
clone size: -
D gene: -
J gene: TRBJ2-3
CDR3 DNA: TGCGCCAGCAGCTTGGGACAGCTCGCTGATACGCAGTATTTT
CDR3 protein: CASSLGQLADTQYF

V gene: TRBV11-2
clone size: -
D gene: TRBD2
J gene: TRBJ2-3
CDR3 DNA: TGTGCCAGCAGCTTAAACCCTAGCGGTAGCACAGATACGCAGTATTTT
CDR3 protein: CASSLNPSGSTDTQYF

V gene: TRBV20-1
clone size: -
D gene: -
J gene: TRBJ1-1
CDR3 DNA: TGCAGTGCTGGCGTGGCTGAAGCTTTCTTT
CDR3 protein: CSAGVAEAFF

V gene: TRBV7-2
clone size: few
D gene: TRBD1
J gene: TRBJ1-1
CDR3 DNA: TGTGCCAGCAGCCCCGCCCCCAACAGGGGGACTGAAGCTTTCTTT
CDR3 protein: CASSPAPNRGTEAFF

V gene: TRBV30
clone size: many
D gene: TRBD2
J gene: TRBJ2-1
CDR3 DNA: TGTGCCTGGAGTACCAGCGGGGATTACAATGAGCAGTTCTTC
CDR3 protein: CAWSTSGDYNEQFF

V gene: TRBV4-2
clone size: few
D gene: TRBD1
J gene: TRBJ1-2
CDR3 DNA: TGTGCCAGCAGCCAAACCAAGTCGGGACAGGGGGCTGATGGCTACACCTTC
CDR3 protein: CASSQTKSGQGADGYTF

V gene: TRBV20-1
clone size: -
D gene: -
J gene: TRBJ2-5
CDR3 DNA: TGCAGTGCTAGAGATACAGAGACCCAGTACTTC
CDR3 protein: CSARDTETQYF

V gene: TRBV30
clone size: many
D gene: -
J gene: TRBJ1-2
CDR3 DNA: TGTGCCTGGCATACAGGGAGGGACTATGGCTACACCTTC
CDR3 protein: CAWHTGRDYGYTF

V gene: TRBV7-2
clone size: -
D gene: TRBD1
J gene: TRBJ2-7
CDR3 DNA: TGTGCCAGCAGCCCGCGGACAGGGAGCTCCTACGAGCAGTACTTC
CDR3 protein: CASSPRTGSSYEQYF

V gene: TRBV6-6
clone size: -
D gene: -
J gene: TRBJ1-3
CDR3 DNA: TGTGCCAGCAGTCAAGGGTATGGAAACACCATATATTTT
CDR3 protein: CASSQGYGNTIYF

V gene: TRBV6-5
clone size: -
D gene: TRBD2
J gene: TRBJ2-3
CDR3 DNA: TGTGCCAGCAGTTACCGCGGGGGTCGGGATACGCAGTATTTT
CDR3 protein: CASSYRGGRDTQYF

V gene: TRBV18
clone size: -
D gene: -
J gene: TRBJ2-2
CDR3 DNA: TGTGCCAGCTCACCGGGCAGGGGAGCCGGGGAGCTGTTTTTT
CDR3 protein: CASSPGRGAGELFF

V gene: TRBV5-1
clone size: -
D gene: -
J gene: TRBJ2-7
CDR3 DNA: TGCGCCAGCAGCTTGGGGGCGCCTGCCTACGAGCAGTACTTC
CDR3 protein: CASSLGAPAYEQYF

V gene: TRBV11-2
clone size: -
D gene: TRBD1
J gene: TRBJ1-2
CDR3 DNA: TGTGCCAGCAGCAGGGACAGTTTTGGCTATGGCTACACCTTC
CDR3 protein: CASSRDSFGYGYTF